These 8 T cell receptor beta chains were all obtained from the same sample, sequenced in a study of blood T cell repertoires in COVID-19. TCRdb keeps only in-frame clones here, not all; method: immunoSEQ multiplex PCR. The table records 400,000 to 450,000 clones, 90% of them present only once. The sequenced sample consisted of PBMCs or T cells enriched from blood (not recorded which). The receptors stem from a man younger than 35 who had recovered from COVID-19.

This clone was counted once. The CDR3 coding sequence is TGTGCCGCCTCCGCCCCAGGGTTAGGTGAAAAACTGTTTTTT. Translation gives CAASAPGLGEKLFF. The rearrangement links TRBV28 to TRBJ1-4; tentative D call: TRBD1 (5 bases). The CDR3 runs 14 residues. CDR1 is MDHEN, CDR2 SYDVKM, per germline. Trimming stripped 11 bases from V and 7 bases from J, with 20 bases between.

Note on this clone: A read error may produce the germline difference seen at one junction end. The rearrangement uses TRBV7-8 and TRBJ1-1, with D possibly being TRBD1 (6 bases). This CDR3 is 16 amino acids long. Looked up from germline, CDR1 is SGHVS and CDR2 is FQNEAQ. This CDR3 is CASSQSKGPTGSDPLF. The CDR3 nucleotides are TGTGCCAGCAGCCAATCTAAGGGTCCGACAGGCTCAGATCCCCTTTTT.

CDR3: CASILRINTGGYQPQHF. CDR3 nucleotides: TGTGCCAGCATCCTCCGGATTAACACAGGGGGGTATCAGCCCCAGCATTTT. The genes are TRBV27 and TRBJ1-5; 8 bases fit TRBD1. The CDR3 is 17 residues long. Germline CDR1 and CDR2: MNHEY and SMNVEV (reference sequence). V lost 7 bases and J lost 5; bases outside the gene matches: 16.

V is TRBV21-1 and J is TRBJ2-7; TRBD1, the table's D call, lacks a check against the DNA. TRBV21-1 is a documented pseudogene. CDR3 length: 12 residues. This CDR3 reads CAPRGVTYEQYF. For the CDR3, the DNA is TGTGCCCCCAGGGGGGTCACCTACGAGCAGTACTTC.

The chain couples TRBV7-2 to TRBJ1-1; D gene unclear. V lost 5 bases to trimming and J lost 13 bases, with 17 bases between them. Looked up from germline, CDR1 is SGHTA and CDR2 is FQGNSA. This CDR3 contains 12 residues. DNA of the CDR3: TGTGCCAGCAGCCTAGGCCCAGGTATTGGTTTCTTT. As protein: CASSLGPGIGFF.

The chain combines TRBV12-3 or TRBV12-4 with TRBJ1-2, with D perhaps matching TRBD1 (5 bases). V was clipped by 2 bases and J by 7 bases, with 11 bases between them. The CDR3 covers 13 residues. The CDR3 DNA reads as TGTGCCAGCAGTTTAAGGGGCACCGGTGGCTACACCTTC. It codes for CASSLRGTGGYTF.

The genes are TRBV27 and TRBJ1-2; tentative D call: TRBD1 (5 bases). V lost 4 bases and J 3 bases, leaving 9 bases between the germline ends. The CDR3 is 13 residues long. Germline values: CDR1 MNHEY, CDR2 SMNVEV (reference sequence). In DNA, the CDR3 is TGTGCCAGCAGTTCCATACAGGACTATGGCTACACCTTC. Amino acids: CASSSIQDYGYTF.

The J gene is TRBJ2-2, the V gene TRBV7-9; 7 bases map to TRBD2. Germline V gene sequence: CDR1 SEHNR, CDR2 FQNEAQ (reference sequence). The CDR3 spans 13 residues. J was trimmed by 6 bases and V by 5 bases; bases with no gene match: 3. This CDR3 reads CASSGAGAGELFF. CDR3 DNA sequence: TGTGCCAGCAGCGGCGCGGGGGCCGGGGAGCTGTTTTTT.